This is a list of T cell receptor beta chains from one sample in a study of vaccination and CD4 T cells after COVID-19. TCRdb redid the calling of the PCR reads with MiXCR, one entry per CDR3 protein. The table lists some 14,000 distinct CDR3 sequences, roughly 71% of them singletons, with 15% to 20% in the top ten. These receptors' antigens are unknown. Sequenced: CD4+ T cells from blood, cultured in vitro. These receptors all stem from a human donor who had recovered from COVID-19. Each CDR3 is given with its conserved first and last residue. The D gene is left open where the match is weak. Clone size is given for some rows only: seen once, a few or many times, or a class if the clone is expanded.

v_gene	j_gene	d_gene	abundance	CDR3aa	CDR3nt
TRBV2	TRBJ2-2	.	.	CASSGGLGYTGELFF	TGTGCCAGCAGTGGAGGGTTGGGTTACACCGGGGAGCTGTTTTTT
TRBV15	TRBJ1-1	TRBD1	once	CATSRDPDRGTEAFF	TGTGCCACCAGCAGAGATCCCGACAGGGGCACTGAAGCTTTCTTT
TRBV27	TRBJ2-3	.	.	CASSRRGRGDTQYF	TGTGCCAGCAGCCGTAGGGGCAGGGGAGATACGCAGTATTTT
TRBV20-1	TRBJ1-1	.	.	CSAPFNGRTMNTEAFF	TGCAGTGCCCCCTTTAACGGGCGTACCATGAACACTGAAGCTTTCTTT
TRBV28	TRBJ2-4	TRBD1	once	CASGTTGLLGIQYF	TGTGCCAGCGGTACGACAGGGCTCCTTGGCATTCAGTACTTC
TRBV7-9	TRBJ2-3	.	.	CASSATGLTDTQYF	TGTGCCAGCAGCGCCACGGGCCTCACAGATACGCAGTATTTT
TRBV27	TRBJ1-5	.	.	CASSLLGGGNQPQHF	TGTGCCAGCAGTTTATTGGGGGGAGGCAATCAGCCCCAGCATTTT
TRBV28	TRBJ2-7	.	.	CASSLGRPANEQYF	TGTGCCAGCAGCCTCGGTAGACCAGCGAACGAGCAGTACTTC
TRBV7-8	TRBJ1-1	TRBD1	.	CASNTRTGGGTEAFF	TGTGCCAGCAACACGAGGACAGGGGGAGGCACTGAAGCTTTCTTT
TRBV6-1	TRBJ1-5	.	.	CASSGWTGGRVQPQHF	TGTGCCAGCAGCGGATGGACGGGGGGGCGAGTTCAGCCCCAGCATTTT
TRBV29-1	TRBJ2-3	TRBD2	.	CSAPLAGGADTQYF	TGCAGCGCCCCACTAGCGGGAGGGGCAGATACGCAGTATTTT
TRBV19	TRBJ1-6	TRBD1	few	CASSRGGQGVFEVYSPLHF	TGTGCCAGTAGCCGAGGAGGCCAGGGGGTGTTCGAGGTTTACTCACCCCTCCACTTT
TRBV20-1	TRBJ1-1	.	few	CSGDDNTEAFF	TGCAGTGGGGACGACAACACTGAAGCTTTCTTT
TRBV20-1	TRBJ2-5	.	.	CSARVGQPRETQYF	TGCAGTGCTAGGGTGGGCCAACCGAGGGAGACCCAGTACTTC
TRBV6-2/TRBV6-3	TRBJ2-4	TRBD2	.	CASSWEGRGNIQYF	TGTGCCAGCAGTTGGGAGGGCCGAGGGAACATTCAGTACTTC
TRBV2	TRBJ2-5	.	.	CASSMEGEETQYF	TGTGCCAGCAGCATGGAGGGGGAAGAGACCCAGTACTTC
TRBV30	TRBJ2-7	TRBD2	.	CAWRTGLVFEDEQYF	TGTGCCTGGAGAACGGGACTAGTATTCGAGGACGAGCAGTACTTC
TRBV5-4	TRBJ2-3	TRBD1	.	CASSLGQGNTDTQYF	TGTGCCAGCAGCTTGGGACAGGGGAACACAGATACGCAGTATTTT
TRBV24-1	TRBJ2-3	.	.	CATSRVGTDTQYF	TGTGCCACCAGTCGGGTGGGCACAGATACGCAGTATTTT
TRBV25-1	TRBJ2-1	.	.	CASSGSYNEQFF	TGTGCCAGCAGTGGCTCCTACAATGAGCAGTTCTTC
TRBV7-2	TRBJ2-4	.	.	CASSLRRRSRGAKNIQYF	TGTGCCAGCAGCTTACGGCGACGTTCTAGGGGGGCCAAAAACATTCAGTACTTC
TRBV27	TRBJ1-5	.	.	CASSLVAQVGHNQPQHF	TGTGCCAGCAGCCTAGTGGCACAAGTGGGCCACAATCAGCCCCAGCATTTT
TRBV6-5	TRBJ1-5	.	.	CASSSAWRNNQPQHF	TGTGCCAGCAGTTCCGCCTGGAGGAACAATCAGCCCCAGCATTTT
TRBV20-1	TRBJ1-6	.	few	CSAFIIGGRSPLHF	TGCAGTGCTTTCATTATAGGAGGGCGGTCACCCCTCCACTTT
TRBV21-1	TRBJ2-7	.	.	CASSKKLAGRSEQYF	TGTGCCAGCAGCAAAAAACTAGCGGGAAGGTCCGAGCAGTACTTC